These 7 T cell receptor beta chains originate from one sample sequenced in a study of shared clonotypes between healthy human individuals. The table came from immunoSEQ multiplex PCR; TCRdb's copy has only in-frame clones and leaves some out. The table lists 550,000 to 850,000 clones, about 74% of them singletons. The source material was memory CD4+ T cells sorted from blood. Subset of the sample: CD45RA-negative fraction. The receptors derive from a woman aged 25 to 39 in good health.

In its sample, this clone was seen once. The chain recombines TRBV5-1 with TRBJ2-1; 7 bases agree with TRBD1. Per germline, CDR1 SGHRS and CDR2 YFSETQ. J was trimmed by 7 bases and V by 1 base; bases with no gene match: 2. The CDR3 has 13 amino acids. The CDR3, as DNA: TGCGCCAGCAGCTTGAGGGACAGAAATGAGCAGTTCTTC. It specifies CASSLRDRNEQFF.

This clone has only a few counts. The gene calls are TRBV19 and TRBJ1-1; the D gene is possibly TRBD1 (5 bases). The CDR3 length is 14 residues. Germline CDR1 reads LNHDA; CDR2 reads SQIVND (reference sequence). V lost 4 bases, J lost 1 base, and 10 bases lay in between. The CDR3 sequence: CASSKGRTNTEAFF. In nucleotides, the CDR3 is TGTGCCAGTAGTAAGGGACGCACGAACACTGAAGCTTTCTTT.

The V gene is TRBV5-5, the J gene TRBJ2-1, with 8 bases identical to TRBD2. The CDR3 consists of 15 residues. J was trimmed by 4 bases and V by 4 bases; bases with no gene match: 7. CDR1 and CDR2 from the germline V gene are SGHKS and YYEKEE (reference sequence). The CDR3 DNA sequence: TGTGCCAGCAGCAGCGGGAGCCGGCAATACAATGAGCAGTTCTTC. This codes for CASSSGSRQYNEQFF.

The chain has TRBV7-2 and TRBJ2-1; 11 bases are a match to TRBD2. The CDR3 extends over 18 amino acids. Per the germline V gene, CDR1 is SGHTA and CDR2 is FQGNSA. J was trimmed by 10 bases and V by 5 bases; bases with no gene match: 19. This CDR3 reads CASSTGTSGQVWAKEQFF. The CDR3 region has the DNA TGTGCCAGCAGCACCGGGACTAGCGGCCAAGTTTGGGCCAAAGAGCAGTTCTTC.

This rearrangement joins TRBV28 to TRBJ1-2; no reliable D call. Germline CDR1 MDHEN, CDR2 SYDVKM. This CDR3 contains 13 residues. V dropped 5 bases and J dropped 6 bases, with 13 bases sitting between them. CDR3 coding DNA: TGTGCCAGCAGTCCAGAGGGAAGGAATGGCTACACCTTC. It yields the protein CASSPEGRNGYTF.

This chain uses TRBV28 with TRBJ2-7, with a weak D call TRBD2 (5 bases). Trimming took off 7 bases at V and 1 base at J, with 8 bases between the two ends. Germline V lookup: CDR1 MDHEN, CDR2 SYDVKM. The CDR3 runs 12 residues. CDR3 DNA: TGTGCCAGCATCCGGGGTTCCTACGAGCAGTACTTC. This encodes CASIRGSYEQYF. The full variable domain, in which reference TRBV28 and TRBJ2-7 provide the parts outside the CDR3, is DVKVTQSSRYLVKRTGEKVFLECVQDMDHENMFWYRQDPGLGLRLIYFSYDVKMKEKGDIPEGYSVSREKKERFSLILESASTNQTSMYLCASIRGSYEQYFGPGTRLTVT.

CDR3: CASSVGGHHQETQYF. CDR3 DNA sequence: TGTGCCAGCAGCGTGGGCGGACACCACCAAGAGACCCAGTACTTC. V is TRBV9 and J is TRBJ2-5, with a tentative D call TRBD1 (5 bases). This CDR3 is built from 15 residues. Germline CDR1 is SGDLS and CDR2 is YYNGEE. Trimming removed 2 bases from V and 0 bases from J, with 11 bases in between. Together with reference TRBV9 and TRBJ2-5, the CDR3 gives the full variable domain: DSGVTQTPKHLITATGQRVTLRCSPRSGDLSVYWYQQSLDQGLQFLIQYYNGEERAKGNILERFSAQQFPDLHSELNLSSLELGDSALYFCASSVGGHHQETQYFGPGTRLLVL.